This T cell receptor (beta chain) was captured by sequencing in a study of blood T cell repertoires in COVID-19. Study summary: Spain, Italy and the United States supplied samples that represented acute and convalescent COVID-19. Nucleic acid was either cDNA or gDNA, and it came from T cells, B-cell-depleted T cells, or PBMCs.

Per the germline V gene, CDR1 is MNHEY and CDR2 is SVGAGI. This CDR3 region has 14 residues. In the original analysis: From reference gene primer amplification, estimates of nucleated cell counts were derived. TCRdb's table, derived via immunoSEQ multiplex PCR, lists solely in-frame clones and lacks some. That table supplies the V and J calls and clone size; D and trimming were determined from the DNA. The sample lists 70,000 to 90,000 clones, about 80% occurring once. The sequencing input was peripheral blood. The V call is TRBV6-5, the J call TRBJ1-3; D possibly corresponds to TRBD1 (6 bases). This clonotype was sampled from a human donor in a cohort sampled during active COVID-19. The CDR3 nucleotides read TGTGCTAGCCAGACAGGCCTCTCTGGAAACACCATATATTTT. It translates to CASQTGLSGNTIYF.